Listed here are 24 T cell receptor beta chains from one sample, sequenced in a study of PD-1 blockade in mismatch repair-deficient tumors. Data came from immunoSEQ multiplex PCR; TCRdb stores just in-frame clones and leaves some out. Seen here are approximately 20,000 clones, over 75% observed once, and the top ten hold 1.4%. Specimen: PBMCs, collected 52 weeks after starting pembrolizumab. Receptors originate from an adult with mismatch repair-deficient cancer.

The chain links TRBV5-1 to TRBJ1-2; 9 positions match TRBD1. Germline V CDR1 and CDR2: SGHRS, YFSETQ. With 4 bases clipped from V and 4 bases from J, the junction kept 5 bases outside the gene matches. The CDR3 is made up of 14 amino acids. CDR3 coding DNA: TGCGCCAGCAGCCCGGACAGGGGCCTCTATGGCTACACCTTC. Encoded protein: CASSPDRGLYGYTF. The full variable domain, rest sourced from reference TRBV5-1 and TRBJ1-2, is KAGVTQTPRYLIKTRGQQVTLSCSPISGHRSVSWYQQTPGQGLQFLFEYFSETQRNKGNFPGRFSGRQFSNSRSEMNVSTLELGDSALYLCASSPDRGLYGYTFGSGTRLTVV.

The chain links TRBV28 to TRBJ1-2; D gene unclear. Germline CDR1 is MDHEN and CDR2 is SYDVKM. The CDR3 totals 17 residues. Trimming stripped 5 bases from V and 4 bases from J, with 23 bases between. CDR3 sequence: CASSNRVRRERSYGYTF. CDR3 DNA: TGTGCCAGCAGTAACCGTGTTAGGCGGGAAAGGAGCTATGGCTACACCTTC.

J is TRBJ1-2 and V is TRBV6-5; 9 bases fit TRBD1. The ends lost 5 bases at V and 5 bases at J; junction bases unmatched: 9. Germline V lookup: CDR1 MNHEY, CDR2 SVGAGI. CDR3 length: 15 residues. The CDR3 DNA sequence: TGTGCCAGCAGTCCGGGGACAGGGTTGGGATATGGCTACACCTTC. It specifies CASSPGTGLGYGYTF.

The chain uses TRBV19 and TRBJ1-5; D is ambiguous. The germline gives CDR1 LNHDA, CDR2 SQIVND (reference sequence). The CDR3 has 18 residues. With 1 base removed from V and 6 bases from J, the gap between germline ends came to 22 bases. CDR3 protein: CASSIVGSFSSRSQPQHF. The DNA for the CDR3 is TGTGCCAGTAGTATAGTTGGGTCTTTTAGTTCGAGGTCTCAGCCCCAGCATTTT.

The chain uses TRBV5-1 and TRBJ2-1, with 16 nucleotides matching TRBD2. The CDR3 is made up of 15 amino acids. CDR1 is SGHRS, CDR2 YFSETQ, per germline. V gave up 4 bases and J gave up 14 bases; unmatched junction bases: 9. The CDR3 nucleotides are TGCGCCAGCAGCCCCGCTCCGGGACTAGCGGGAGGGAAGTTCTTC. It yields the protein CASSPAPGLAGGKFF. The whole variable domain, remainder taken from reference TRBV5-1 and TRBJ2-1, is KAGVTQTPRYLIKTRGQQVTLSCSPISGHRSVSWYQQTPGQGLQFLFEYFSETQRNKGNFPGRFSGRQFSNSRSEMNVSTLELGDSALYLCASSPAPGLAGGKFFGPGTRLTVL.

This sequence joins TRBV11-2 and TRBJ2-1; 7 nucleotides agree with TRBD2. The junction had 11 bases not matched to a gene; V was cut back by 11 bases and J by 4 bases. Per germline, CDR1 SGHAT and CDR2 FQNNGV. This CDR3 spans 14 amino acids. The CDR3 sequence: CASTRGVPYNEQFF. Here the CDR3 DNA reads TGTGCCTCAACCCGGGGGGTCCCTTACAATGAGCAGTTCTTC.

This chain uses TRBV7-8 with TRBJ2-1, with 10 bases fitting TRBD2. This CDR3 spans 14 amino acids. Trimming took 7 bases from V and 5 from J; bases not matched to a gene: 5. CDR1 is SGHVS, CDR2 FQNEAQ, per germline. The CDR3 coding sequence is TGTGCCAGCACGGGACTAGCGACAAACAATGAGCAGTTCTTC. This gives the protein CASTGLATNNEQFF.

CDR3 region: CASSRPRVSSYEQYF. As DNA, the CDR3 is TGTGCCAGCAGCCGCCCCCGGGTCAGCTCCTACGAGCAGTACTTC. The J gene is TRBJ2-5, the V gene TRBV28; no definite D call. TRBJ2-7 explains the end of the DNA better; the J call may be wrong. This CDR3 contains 15 residues. Germline CDR1 reads MDHEN; CDR2 reads SYDVKM.

The V and J genes are TRBV27 and TRBJ2-4; 14 nucleotides match TRBD2. CDR1 is MNHEY and CDR2 is SMNVEV in the germline V gene (reference sequence). CDR3 length: 15 amino acids. With 4 bases clipped from V and 12 bases from J, the junction kept 8 bases outside the gene matches. The CDR3 DNA reads as TGTGCCAGCAGTTCCACGAGACTAGCGGGGGGGCATCAGTACTTC. Protein product: CASSSTRLAGGHQYF.

This clone was found a few times. The V and J genes are TRBV19 and TRBJ1-2; the D gene is possibly TRBD1 (6 bases). Germline V lookup: CDR1 LNHDA, CDR2 SQIVND (reference sequence). The ends were cut back, 5 bases at V and 6 bases at J, with 16 bases in the middle. The CDR3 loop spans 14 amino acids. The CDR3 spells CASSWIGGENGYTF. The CDR3, as DNA: TGTGCCAGTAGTTGGATAGGGGGAGAGAATGGCTACACCTTC. The full variable domain, its missing parts supplied by reference TRBV19 and TRBJ1-2, is DGGITQSPKYLFRKEGQNVTLSCEQNLNHDAMYWYRQDPGQGLRLIYYSQIVNDFQKGDIAEGYSVSREKKESFPLTVTSAQKNPTAFYLCASSWIGGENGYTFGSGTRLTVV.

This clone showed up just once. V is TRBV27 and J is TRBJ2-5, with 9 positions matching TRBD2. Germline V lookup: CDR1 MNHEY, CDR2 SMNVEV (reference sequence). V dropped 4 bases and J dropped 5; count of bases not matched to a gene: 8. The length of the CDR3 is 15 residues. CDR3 residues: CASSWVAGVWETQYF. The CDR3 nucleotides are TGTGCCAGCAGTTGGGTAGCGGGAGTCTGGGAGACCCAGTACTTC.

The chain couples TRBV29-1 to TRBJ2-3; 10 nucleotides line up with TRBD2. With 4 bases clipped from V and 0 bases from J, the junction kept 4 bases outside the gene matches. CDR1 is SQVTM, CDR2 ANQGSEA, per germline. This CDR3 comprises 15 residues. CDR3 protein: CSVGQREGSTDTQYF. In DNA form, the CDR3 reads TGCAGCGTTGGCCAGCGGGAGGGAAGCACAGATACGCAGTATTTT.

The V and J genes are TRBV10-3 and TRBJ2-7, with 7 bases matching TRBD1. Germline CDR1 and CDR2: ENHRY and SYGVKD. Germline trimming cut 8 bases from V and 3 bases from J; bases unmatched to any gene: 7. The CDR3 is 13 residues long. Written as DNA, the CDR3 is TGTGCCATCGCCCGGGACAGAGACTACGAGCAGTACTTC. Protein sequence: CAIARDRDYEQYF.

This clone was detected once. The chain recombines TRBV7-9 with TRBJ2-1, with D unclear. This CDR3 is 11 amino acids long. The V end lost 11 bases, the J end lost 5 bases, and 10 bases lay between the germline ends. Germline CDR1 reads SEHNR; CDR2 reads FQNEAQ (reference sequence). The CDR3 reads CALQKNNEQFF. The CDR3 nucleotides are TGTGCCTTGCAGAAAAACAATGAGCAGTTCTTC.

V usage is TRBV7-2 and J usage is TRBJ2-7; D might be TRBD1 (6 bases). From germline, CDR1 is SGHTA and CDR2 FQGNSA. Trimming removed 5 bases from V and 3 bases from J, with 20 bases in between. CDR3 length: 16 amino acids. CDR3 sequence (DNA): TGTGCCAGCAGCGTTACAGGGACCCCCTATATCTACGAGCAGTACTTC. Translating it yields CASSVTGTPYIYEQYF.

This clone occurred a few times. CDR3 sequence (DNA): TGTGCCAGCAGTTTCCCCGGGGGTTGGAGGATCAATGAGCAGTTCTTC. It translates to CASSFPGGWRINEQFF. V is TRBV27 and J is TRBJ2-1; D is perhaps TRBD2 (6 bases). The length of the CDR3 is 16 residues. V lost 3 bases to trimming and J lost 6 bases, with 18 bases between them. The germline gives CDR1 MNHEY, CDR2 SMNVEV (reference sequence).

V is TRBV10-3 and J is TRBJ2-7; tentatively, D is TRBD2 (6 bases). CDR3 length equals 14 residues. Germline lookup yields CDR1 ENHRY and CDR2 SYGVKD. V lost 2 bases and J lost 2, with 10 bases in between. The CDR3 sequence: CAISEGGWTYEQYF. The CDR3 region has the DNA TGTGCCATCAGTGAGGGAGGGTGGACCTACGAGCAGTACTTC.

The chain carries TRBV10-2 and TRBJ1-2; 11 bases agree with TRBD1. Germline assignment: CDR1 WSHSY and CDR2 SAAADI. The ends lost 6 bases at V and 4 bases at J; junction bases unmatched: 10. The CDR3 has 16 residues. As DNA, the CDR3 is TGCGCCAGCAGCGAGGGTCCGGGACAGGGGGGCTATGGCTACACCTTC. Protein: CASSEGPGQGGYGYTF.

The rearrangement links TRBV19 to TRBJ2-1; 8 bases map to TRBD2. The CDR3 length is 15 residues. V lost 6 bases to trimming and J lost 3 bases; unmatched junction nucleotides: 7. CDR1 is LNHDA, CDR2 SQIVND, per germline (reference sequence). The CDR3: CASRGLSGSYNEQFF. Written as DNA, the CDR3 is TGTGCCAGTAGGGGTCTCAGCGGGAGCTACAATGAGCAGTTCTTC. The whole variable domain, remainder taken from reference TRBV19 and TRBJ2-1, is DGGITQSPKYLFRKEGQNVTLSCEQNLNHDAMYWYRQDPGQGLRLIYYSQIVNDFQKGDIAEGYSVSREKKESFPLTVTSAQKNPTAFYLCASRGLSGSYNEQFFGPGTRLTVL.

The chain joins TRBV7-6 to TRBJ2-5; TRBD1 is a possible D gene (6 bases). Per the germline V gene, CDR1 is SGHVS and CDR2 is FNYEAQ. V lost 4 bases, J lost 7 bases, and 16 bases lay in between. This CDR3 has 14 amino acids. CDR3 bases: TGTGCCAGCAGCTCCAACAGGGACGAGAGGACCCAGTACTTC. This codes for CASSSNRDERTQYF.

This clone was found once. V usage is TRBV25-1 and J usage is TRBJ1-1; D perhaps matches TRBD1 (5 bases). CDR1 is MGHDK, CDR2 SYGVNS, per germline. There are 15 residues in the CDR3. Deletions cut 3 bases from V and 2 bases from J, with 13 bases between. The CDR3 reads CASSEVREANTEAFF. The CDR3 nucleotides read TGTGCCAGCAGTGAGGTCAGGGAAGCAAACACTGAAGCTTTCTTT.

This clone turned up a few times. This chain joins TRBV5-4 and TRBJ2-7; 14 bases line up with TRBD2. The length of the CDR3 is 15 residues. J lost 6 bases, V lost 5 bases, and 7 bases had no gene match. Germline CDR1 is SGHNT and CDR2 is YYREEE (reference sequence). The CDR3 region is CASSPGTSGSLEQYF. Written as DNA, the CDR3 is TGTGCCAGCAGTCCGGGGACTAGCGGGAGTCTCGAGCAGTACTTC.

V gene TRBV5-6 combines with J gene TRBJ2-2; 10 bases match TRBD1. Germline CDR1 SGHDT, CDR2 YYEEEE. Germline trimming cut 2 bases from V and 4 bases from J; bases unmatched to any gene: 11. The CDR3 sequence is 18 residues long. The CDR3 nucleotides read TGTGCCAGCAGCTTACCGGGACAGGGGACGGTCGGCACCGGGGAGCTGTTTTTT. Translating gives CASSLPGQGTVGTGELFF. Together with reference TRBV5-6 and TRBJ2-2, the CDR3 gives the full variable domain: DAGVTQSPTHLIKTRGQQVTLRCSPKSGHDTVSWYQQALGQGPQFIFQYYEEEERQRGNFPDRFSGHQFPNYSSELNVNALLLGDSALYLCASSLPGQGTVGTGELFFGEGSRLTVL.

V is TRBV9 and J is TRBJ2-3, with a tentative D call TRBD1 (6 bases). CDR3 length: 15 residues. Germline V gives CDR1 SGDLS, CDR2 YYNGEE. V gave up 4 bases and J gave up 2 bases, with 14 bases separating them. The CDR3 sequence: CASSPGTQITDTQYF. Here the CDR3 DNA reads TGTGCCAGCAGCCCCGGGACACAGATCACAGATACGCAGTATTTT. The variable domain in full, completed from reference TRBV9 and TRBJ2-3, reads DSGVTQTPKHLITATGQRVTLRCSPRSGDLSVYWYQQSLDQGLQFLIQYYNGEERAKGNILERFSAQQFPDLHSELNLSSLELGDSALYFCASSPGTQITDTQYFGPGTRLTVL.